The clone carrying this T cell receptor beta chain occurred many times. Its antigen is currently unknown. Patients with alopecia areata provided lesional scalp punch biopsies as well as peripheral blood. Extracted RNA was reverse transcribed, and the resulting cDNA served as sequencing template. The method was immunoSEQ multiplex PCR; TCRdb's version includes in-frame clones alone and lacks a portion of them. The sample contains roughly 35,000 clones, roughly 50% of which appear only once. The sample belongs to a study of CD8+ T cells in alopecia areata. Notes on the study in general: Patients shared TCRs less clearly than mice did, possibly for HLA-related reasons. Normal skin's resident alphabeta T cells are also sequenced in scalp samples.

The CDR3 is 16 amino acids. Germline V gene lookup returns CDR1 PRHDT and CDR2 FYEKMQ (reference sequence). J gave up 5 bases and V 5 bases, and 11 bases lay outside the gene matches. The rearrangement links TRBV13 to TRBJ2-5, with 10 bases identical to TRBD2. This sequence originates from a human donor with alopecia areata. Sequenced sample: NKG2D-high CD8+ T cells sorted from blood. The CDR3 DNA sequence: TGTGCCAGCAGCCTTAGACTAGCGGGCGAAGCGGAGACCCAGTACTTC. Amino acid sequence: CASSLRLAGEAETQYF. Filled out from reference TRBV13 and TRBJ2-5, the complete variable domain reads AAGVIQSPRHLIKEKRETATLKCYPIPRHDTVYWYQQGPGQDPQFLISFYEKMQSDKGSIPDRFSAQQFSDYHSELNMSSLELGDSALYFCASSLRLAGEAETQYFGPGTRLLVL.